This TCR beta chain comes out of a study of molecular identifiers for immune sequencing clone quantification. Overall study context: Naive CD8 RNA (around 20,000 or 99,000 cells) was divided into five aliquots, with four sequenced.

Sorting isolated naive CD8 T cells as CD8+CD4-CCR7+CD45RA+ events. V was shortened by 3 bases and J by 5 bases, with 9 bases between the two germline ends. The CDR3 totals 12 residues. Germline V gene data show CDR1 as SGDLS and CDR2 as YYNGEE. Each CDR3 protein is one row after TCRdb ran MiXCR on the PCR reads. The table has about 320,000 distinct CDR3 sequences, about 20% seen once; the top ten hold approximately 0.8%. Many counts were recorded for this clonotype. This TCR derives from a human donor in good health. Some libraries in this study had Jurkat cell RNA spiked in. Sequencing was performed on naive CD8+ T cells from blood, with Jurkat cell RNA spiked in. Subset defined: FACS-sorted CD8+CD4-CCR7+CD45RA+ naive T cells. The rearrangement joins TRBV9 to TRBJ2-7; D might be TRBD1 or TRBD2, each matching 6 bases. CDR3 bases: TGTGCCAGCAGCGAGGGGGGAAACGAGCAGTACTTC. Translating gives CASSEGGNEQYF.